Listed below are T cell receptor beta chains from one sample, sequenced in a study of breast tumors, draining lymph nodes, adjacent tissues. TCRdb reprocessed the multiplex PCR reads via MiXCR and lists one record per CDR3 protein. The table records around 250,000 distinct CDR3 sequences, under 40% of them present only once. Sequencing input: axillary lymph node tissue. The source is a female donor with breast cancer. Some clones in this sample may be carry-over from other donors' samples. The CDR3 runs from the conserved cysteine through the conserved F or W.

CDR3 protein	V gene	J gene
CSAIAGARNEQFF	TRBV20-1	TRBJ2-1
CATSDRTSGRVNERFF	TRBV24-1	TRBJ2-1
CAISTPGVQETQYF	TRBV10-3	TRBJ2-5
CASSPLGGTDTQYF	TRBV14	TRBJ2-3
CASSHGRGKNTEAFF	TRBV11-2	TRBJ1-1
CASSLVVAGGYVARDTQYF	TRBV5-4	TRBJ2-3
CASSLGQGHTEAFF	TRBV7-8	TRBJ1-1
CASRGGMNTEAFF	TRBV6-6	TRBJ1-1
CASSLISGRVSGNPIYF	TRBV7-8	TRBJ1-3
CASSEGQGVYNSPLHF	TRBV7-2	TRBJ1-6
CASSFSPKASEHF	TRBV12-3/TRBV12-4	TRBJ1-5
CASSQGGRGETQYF	TRBV14	TRBJ2-5
CASSLGQAHEQYF	TRBV5-4	TRBJ2-7
CASGGVSYNEQFF	TRBV27	TRBJ2-1
CATSRVGSGYTF	TRBV15	TRBJ1-2
CASRGHGGASGGFNEQFF	TRBV25-1	TRBJ2-1
CASSVGTSSGANVLTF	TRBV6-1	TRBJ2-6
CSAGGMRGTEAFF	TRBV20-1	TRBJ1-1
CASSYRRDGYTF	TRBV6-5	TRBJ1-2
CASNPGGEIAYNSPLHF	TRBV19	TRBJ1-6
CASSLPGMYTGELFF	TRBV5-6	TRBJ2-2
CASSFSPGGRGTDTQYF	TRBV7-9	TRBJ2-3
CSASVRSYEQYF	TRBV20-1	TRBJ2-7
CSVESGSSSGAFF	TRBV29-1	TRBJ1-1
CASSLYGGSNQPQHF	TRBV7-2	TRBJ1-5
CASRSGGQGDTQYF	TRBV12-3/TRBV12-4	TRBJ2-3
CASSLGLAPIDTQYF	TRBV7-3	TRBJ2-3
CASSPTTSGLGETQYF	TRBV28	TRBJ2-5
CSARVFENYGYTF	TRBV20-1	TRBJ1-2
CASSGPDTQYF	TRBV2	TRBJ2-3
CAWSEGQKREKLFF	TRBV30	TRBJ1-4
CASSRDAGRYSGNTIYF	TRBV5-5	TRBJ1-3
CASSSRDRSNQPQHF	TRBV7-8	TRBJ1-5
CSAAGGGNIQYF	TRBV20-1	TRBJ2-4
CASSLAGVSDEQYF	TRBV7-9	TRBJ2-7
CASSPIWTGPGYEQYF	TRBV7-9	TRBJ2-7
CASSHSFRTGEQYF	TRBV6-5	TRBJ2-7
CASSADRTSNQPQHF	TRBV6-1	TRBJ1-5
CASSSRGTISHEQYF	TRBV11-1	TRBJ2-7
CSAYPRDTRQTQYF	TRBV20-1	TRBJ2-5
CASSLHGTGRVDEQFF	TRBV5-1	TRBJ2-1
CASSPPRHPGLAGVGELFF	TRBV25-1	TRBJ2-2
CASSQGGRVVGGELFF	TRBV4-3	TRBJ2-2
CASSTGTGGGGEQYF	TRBV7-9	TRBJ2-7
CSASGTGTGIGEQYF	TRBV20-1	TRBJ2-7
CASSETGMDEQYF	TRBV6-4	TRBJ2-7
CASRMMGAYSPLHF	TRBV25-1	TRBJ1-6